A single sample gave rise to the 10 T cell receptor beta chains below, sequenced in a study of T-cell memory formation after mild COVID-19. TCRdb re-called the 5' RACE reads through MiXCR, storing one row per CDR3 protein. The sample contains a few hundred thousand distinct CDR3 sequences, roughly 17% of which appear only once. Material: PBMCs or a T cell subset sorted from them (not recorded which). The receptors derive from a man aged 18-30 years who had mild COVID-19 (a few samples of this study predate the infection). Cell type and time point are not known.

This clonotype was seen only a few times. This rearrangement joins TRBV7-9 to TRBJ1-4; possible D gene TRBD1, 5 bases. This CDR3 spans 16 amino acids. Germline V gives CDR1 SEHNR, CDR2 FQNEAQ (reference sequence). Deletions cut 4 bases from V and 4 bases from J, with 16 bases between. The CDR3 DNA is TGTGCCAGCAGCTCGACCTACGGGGCGGGTAATGAAAAACTGTTTTTT. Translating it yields CASSSTYGAGNEKLFF.

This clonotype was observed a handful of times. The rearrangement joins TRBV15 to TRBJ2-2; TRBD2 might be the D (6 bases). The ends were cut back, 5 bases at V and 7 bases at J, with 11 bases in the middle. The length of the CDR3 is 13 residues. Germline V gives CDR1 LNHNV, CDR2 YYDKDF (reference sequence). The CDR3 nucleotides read TGTGCCACCAGCGCACTAGCTAACGGGGAGCTGTTTTTT. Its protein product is CATSALANGELFF.

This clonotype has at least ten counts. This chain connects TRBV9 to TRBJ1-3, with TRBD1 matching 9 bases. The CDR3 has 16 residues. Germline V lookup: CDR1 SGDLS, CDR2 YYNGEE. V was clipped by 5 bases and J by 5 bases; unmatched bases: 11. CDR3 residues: CASSTATGGFRNTIYF. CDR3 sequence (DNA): TGTGCCAGCAGTACTGCGACAGGGGGTTTTAGAAACACCATATATTTT. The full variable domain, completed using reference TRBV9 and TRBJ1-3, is DSGVTQTPKHLITATGQRVTLRCSPRSGDLSVYWYQQSLDQGLQFLIQYYNGEERAKGNILERFSAQQFPDLHSELNLSSLELGDSALYFCASSTATGGFRNTIYFGEGSWLTVV.

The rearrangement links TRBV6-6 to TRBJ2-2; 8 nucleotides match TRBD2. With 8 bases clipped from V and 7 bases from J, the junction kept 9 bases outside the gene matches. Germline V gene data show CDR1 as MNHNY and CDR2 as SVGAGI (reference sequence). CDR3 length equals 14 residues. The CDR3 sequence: CASLRGGEGGELFF. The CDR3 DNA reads TGTGCCAGCTTACGGGGGGGCGAGGGCGGGGAGCTGTTTTTT.

In DNA form, the CDR3 reads TGTGCCGGGGGACAGCCCTCTGGGGCCAACGTCCTGACTTTC. It specifies CAGGQPSGANVLTF. V gene TRBV6-1 combines with J gene TRBJ2-6, with TRBD1 identical over 7 bases. The CDR3 extends over 14 amino acids. Trimming cost V 11 bases and J 0 bases; bases outside gene matches: 4. Per germline, CDR1 MNHNS and CDR2 SASEGT.

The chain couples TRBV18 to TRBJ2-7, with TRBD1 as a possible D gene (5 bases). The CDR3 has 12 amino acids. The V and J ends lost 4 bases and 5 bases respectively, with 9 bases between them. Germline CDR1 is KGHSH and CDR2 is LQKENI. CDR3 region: CASSRSRDEQYV. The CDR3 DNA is TGTGCCAGCTCACGGTCCAGGGACGAGCAGTACGTC.

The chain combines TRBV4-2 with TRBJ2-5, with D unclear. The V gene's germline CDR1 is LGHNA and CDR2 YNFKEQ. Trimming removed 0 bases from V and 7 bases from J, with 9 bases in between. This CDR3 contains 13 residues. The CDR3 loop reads CASSQEWLGTQYF. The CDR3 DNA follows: TGTGCCAGCAGCCAAGAGTGGCTAGGGACCCAGTACTTC.

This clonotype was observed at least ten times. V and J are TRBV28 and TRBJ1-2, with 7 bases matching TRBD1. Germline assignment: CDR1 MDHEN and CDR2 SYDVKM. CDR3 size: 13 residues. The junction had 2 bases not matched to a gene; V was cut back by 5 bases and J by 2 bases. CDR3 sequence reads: CASSEGQNYGYTF. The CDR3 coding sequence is TGTGCCAGCAGTGAGGGACAGAACTATGGCTACACCTTC.

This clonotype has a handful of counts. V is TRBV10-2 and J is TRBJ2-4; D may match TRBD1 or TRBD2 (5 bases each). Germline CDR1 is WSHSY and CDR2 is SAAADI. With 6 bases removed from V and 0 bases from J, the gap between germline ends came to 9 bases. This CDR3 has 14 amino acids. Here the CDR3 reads CASRRGVAKNIQYF. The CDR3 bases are TGCGCCAGCAGGAGGGGCGTAGCCAAAAACATTCAGTACTTC.

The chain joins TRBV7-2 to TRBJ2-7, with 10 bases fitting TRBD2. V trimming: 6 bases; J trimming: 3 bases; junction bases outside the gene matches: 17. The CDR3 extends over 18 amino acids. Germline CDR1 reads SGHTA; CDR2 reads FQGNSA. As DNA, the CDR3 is TGTGCCAGCAGTCGATGGGGCACTAGCGGGGAGTCACACTACGAGCAGTACTTC. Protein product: CASSRWGTSGESHYEQYF.